This record covers a single TCR beta chain. The time point is: blood at routine non-recurrence follow-up after resection. No cell sorting; template was whole RNA from tumor, lung tissue or PBMC. Each CDR3 protein is one row after TCRdb ran MiXCR on the 5' RACE reads. The table has 51,000 or so distinct CDR3 sequences, under 8% seen once. The CDR3 sequence is 15 residues long. Trimming took off 3 bases at V and 0 bases at J, with 6 bases between the two ends. Germline values: CDR1 MGHDK, CDR2 SYGVNS. The data belong to a study of spatial heterogeneity in lung cancer. As for the study in general: Beta-chain sequences consistently outnumbered alpha-chain sequences in detection. The study observed each unique TCR and UMI combination more than ten times on average in raw reads.

This receptor was identified in a female donor with early-stage non-small cell lung cancer. The rearrangement joins TRBV25-1 to TRBJ2-6; D ambiguous. Specimen: PBMCs, collected at follow-up. CDR3 bases: TGTGCCAGCAGTGAGCACCGCTCTGGGGCCAACGTCCTGACTTTC. Its translation: CASSEHRSGANVLTF.